This T cell receptor beta chain is drawn from a study of cytomegalovirus exposure and HLA in healthy donors. The CDR3 sequence is 16 residues long. CDR1 KGHSH and CDR2 LQKENI come from the germline V gene. Deletions cut 3 bases from V and 0 bases from J, with 14 bases between. Concerning this clone: Its specificity is not known.

Primers included in the PCR were 60 Vbeta and 13 Jbeta primers. The assay was immunoSEQ multiplex PCR, and TCRdb's table has in-frame clones only and misses some. The data hold about 130,000 clones, with roughly 74% observed a single time. Study-level points and caveats: V- and J-gene trimming of TCR beta was linked (in a later analysis) to a missense DCLRE1C variant.

The TCR sequence derives from a man aged 40-49 years in good health and CMV-seropositive. The chain links TRBV18 to TRBJ1-1; tentative D call: TRBD1 (6 bases). The sequencing sample was made of PBMCs. This chain's CDR3 is CASSPFAGGVNTEAFF. Written as DNA, the CDR3 is TGTGCCAGCTCACCCTTTGCGGGGGGCGTGAACACTGAAGCTTTCTTT.